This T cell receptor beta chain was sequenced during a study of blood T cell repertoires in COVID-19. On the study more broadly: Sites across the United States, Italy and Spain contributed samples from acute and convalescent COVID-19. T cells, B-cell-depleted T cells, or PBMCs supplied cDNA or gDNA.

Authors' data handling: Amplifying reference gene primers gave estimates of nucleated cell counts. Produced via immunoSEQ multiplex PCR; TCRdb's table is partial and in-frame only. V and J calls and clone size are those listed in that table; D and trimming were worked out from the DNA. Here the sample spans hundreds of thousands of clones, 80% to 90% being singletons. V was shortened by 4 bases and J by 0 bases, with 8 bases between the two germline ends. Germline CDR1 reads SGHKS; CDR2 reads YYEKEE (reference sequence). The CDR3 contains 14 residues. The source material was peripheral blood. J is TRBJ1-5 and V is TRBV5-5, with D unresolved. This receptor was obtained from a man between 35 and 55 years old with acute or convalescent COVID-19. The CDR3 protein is CASSEQYSNQPQHF. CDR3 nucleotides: TGTGCCAGCAGCGAACAATATAGCAATCAGCCCCAGCATTTT.